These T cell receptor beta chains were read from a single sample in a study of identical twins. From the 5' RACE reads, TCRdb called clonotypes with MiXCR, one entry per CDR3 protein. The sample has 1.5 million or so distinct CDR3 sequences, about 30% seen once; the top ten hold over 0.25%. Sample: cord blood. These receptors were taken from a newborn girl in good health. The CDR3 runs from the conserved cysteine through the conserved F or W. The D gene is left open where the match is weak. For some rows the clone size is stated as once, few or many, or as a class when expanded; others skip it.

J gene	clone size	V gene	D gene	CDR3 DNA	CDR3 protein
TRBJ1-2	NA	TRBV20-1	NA	TGCAGTGCTCTCCCCCGGGGAGGAAACTATGGCTACACCTTC	CSALPRGGNYGYTF
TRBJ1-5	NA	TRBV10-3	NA	TGTGCCATCAGTGATTGGGGAAATCAGCCCCAGCATTTT	CAISDWGNQPQHF
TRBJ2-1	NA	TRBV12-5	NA	TGTGCTAGTGGCCCTGACAGCAATGAGCAGTTCTTC	CASGPDSNEQFF
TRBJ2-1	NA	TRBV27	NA	TGTGCCAGCAGTTTGGGTCGCCTCAATGAGCAGTTCTTC	CASSLGRLNEQFF
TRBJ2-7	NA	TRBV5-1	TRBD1	TGCGCCAGCAGCAGGGACAGGGAGCTCTACGAGCAGTACTTC	CASSRDRELYEQYF
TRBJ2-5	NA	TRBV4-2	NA	TGTGCCAGCAGCCGCTCAGTCGGACTATCCAAGAATGAGCAGTACTTC	CASSRSVGLSKNEQYF
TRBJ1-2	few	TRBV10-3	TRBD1	TGTGCCATCCGCCCCGGGACAGTCAACTATGGCTACACCTTC	CAIRPGTVNYGYTF
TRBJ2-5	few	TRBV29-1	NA	TGCAGCGCAGGGTGGGCAGAGACCCAGTACTTC	CSAGWAETQYF
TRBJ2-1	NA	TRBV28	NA	TGTGCCAGCAGGGCGTACGGGTCCTACAATGAGCAGTTCTTC	CASRAYGSYNEQFF
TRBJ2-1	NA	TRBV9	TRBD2	TGTGCCAGCAGCGTAGGGACTAGCGGGGCTACGGGGCAGTTCTTC	CASSVGTSGATGQFF
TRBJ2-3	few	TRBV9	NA	TGTGCCAGCAGCCCCCCTCGGATGGGGGATACGCAGTATTTT	CASSPPRMGDTQYF
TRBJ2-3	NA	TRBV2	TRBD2	TGTGCCAGCATTCGCCTCACTAGCGCAAAGGCAGATGCGCAGTATTTT	CASIRLTSAKADAQYF
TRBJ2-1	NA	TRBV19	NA	TGTGCCAGTAGTATTCTGGGTAGGAATGAGCAGTTCTTC	CASSILGRNEQFF
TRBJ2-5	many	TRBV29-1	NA	TGCAGCGTCTGCAGGGTCCTCCAAGAGACCCAGTACTTC	CSVCRVLQETQYF
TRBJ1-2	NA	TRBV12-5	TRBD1	TGTGCTAGTGGTTTGATTGAGAATAGGACAGGGTCTAACTATGGCTACACCTTC	CASGLIENRTGSNYGYTF
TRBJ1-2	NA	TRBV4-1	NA	TGCGCCAGCAGCCAGGTCCCGTTTTCGAACTATGGCTACACCTTC	CASSQVPFSNYGYTF
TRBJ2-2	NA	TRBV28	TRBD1	TGTGCCAGCAGTTTAATGGGGTGGACAGGGAACACCGGGGAGCTGTTTTTT	CASSLMGWTGNTGELFF
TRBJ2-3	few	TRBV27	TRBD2	TGTGCCAGCAGTTTATGGGTAGCGGGAGGACGCACAGATACGCAGTATTTT	CASSLWVAGGRTDTQYF
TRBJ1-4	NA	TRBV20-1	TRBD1	TGCAGTGCTAAGGACAGGGGCGGAAATGAAAAACTGTTTTTT	CSAKDRGGNEKLFF
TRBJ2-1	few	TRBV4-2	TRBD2	TGTGCCAGCAGCCAAGGGGCGACTAGCGGCTCCTACAATGAGCAGTTCTTC	CASSQGATSGSYNEQFF